This TCR beta chain is drawn from a study of CD8+ T cells in alopecia areata. Study-level findings and limits: Greater clonality was observed in lesional scalp samples, especially alopecia totalis/universalis, versus normal scalp. Tissue-resident alphabeta T cells belonging to normal skin likewise get sequenced within scalp specimens.

CD4+ and CD8+ T cells were sorted from PBMCs. As regards this clone: Its antigen is not identified.

The germline V gene encodes CDR1 GTSNPN and CDR2 SVGIG (reference sequence). V was shortened by 0 bases and J by 4 bases, with 10 bases between the two germline ends. The CDR3 extends over 14 amino acids. RNA was isolated and reverse transcribed to cDNA, the sequencing template. This table comes from immunoSEQ multiplex PCR, and its TCRdb copy is limited to in-frame clones, with some not included. The sample has 180,000 or so clones, more than 60% seen once. The origin of this receptor is a human donor with alopecia areata. This rearrangement joins TRBV30 to TRBJ1-5, with D maybe TRBD1 (6 bases). The sequenced sample was CD4+ T cells sorted from blood, obtained at week 0. CDR3 in DNA: TGTGCCTGGAGTGTAGATAGGGGGAATCAGCCCCAGCATTTT. Translation gives CAWSVDRGNQPQHF.